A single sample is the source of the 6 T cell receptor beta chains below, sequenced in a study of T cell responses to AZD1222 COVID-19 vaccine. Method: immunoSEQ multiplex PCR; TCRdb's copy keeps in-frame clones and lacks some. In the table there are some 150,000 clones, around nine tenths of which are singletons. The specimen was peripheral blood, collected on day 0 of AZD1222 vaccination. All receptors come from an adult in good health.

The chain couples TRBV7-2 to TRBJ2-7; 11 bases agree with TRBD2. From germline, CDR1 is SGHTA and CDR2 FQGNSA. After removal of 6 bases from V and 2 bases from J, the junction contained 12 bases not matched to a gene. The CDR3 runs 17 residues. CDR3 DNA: TGTGCCAGCAGGTATAACGTTGGACTAGCGGGTACCTACGAGCAGTACTTC. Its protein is CASRYNVGLAGTYEQYF.

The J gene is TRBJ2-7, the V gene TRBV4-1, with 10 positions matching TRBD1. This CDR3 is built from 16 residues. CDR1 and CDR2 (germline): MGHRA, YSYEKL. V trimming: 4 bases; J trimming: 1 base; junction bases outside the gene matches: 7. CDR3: CASSPSGQGESYEQYF. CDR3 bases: TGCGCCAGCAGCCCTTCCGGACAGGGGGAATCCTACGAGCAGTACTTC.

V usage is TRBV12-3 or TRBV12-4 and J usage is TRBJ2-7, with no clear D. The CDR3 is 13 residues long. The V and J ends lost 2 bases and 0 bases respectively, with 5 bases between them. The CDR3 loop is CASSLRSSYEQYF. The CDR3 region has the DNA TGTGCCAGCAGTTTACGCAGCTCCTACGAGCAGTACTTC.

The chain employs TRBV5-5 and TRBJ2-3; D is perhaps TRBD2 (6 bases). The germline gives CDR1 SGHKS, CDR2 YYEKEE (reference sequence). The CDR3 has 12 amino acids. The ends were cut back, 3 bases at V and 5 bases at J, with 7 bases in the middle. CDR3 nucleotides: TGTGCCAGCAGCTGGGACTTAGATACGCAGTATTTT. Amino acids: CASSWDLDTQYF.

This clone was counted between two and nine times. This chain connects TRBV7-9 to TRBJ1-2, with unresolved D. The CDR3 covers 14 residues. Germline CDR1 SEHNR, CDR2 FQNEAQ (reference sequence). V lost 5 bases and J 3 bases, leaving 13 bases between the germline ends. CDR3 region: CASSPEGGYYGYTF. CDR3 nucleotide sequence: TGTGCCAGCAGCCCAGAGGGCGGCTACTATGGCTACACCTTC. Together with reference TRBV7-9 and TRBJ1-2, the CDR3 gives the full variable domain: DTGVSQNPRHKITKRGQNVTFRCDPISEHNRLYWYRQTLGQGPEFLTYFQNEAQLEKSRLLSDRFSAERPKGSFSTLEIQRTEQGDSAMYLCASSPEGGYYGYTFGSGTRLTVV.

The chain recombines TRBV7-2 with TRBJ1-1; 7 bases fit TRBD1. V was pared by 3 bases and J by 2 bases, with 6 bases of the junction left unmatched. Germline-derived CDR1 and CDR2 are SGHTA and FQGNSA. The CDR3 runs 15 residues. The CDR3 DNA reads TGTGCCAGCAGCTTTAGACAGGGACAAAACACTGAAGCTTTCTTT. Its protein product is CASSFRQGQNTEAFF.